Detailed here is one T cell receptor beta chain. As yet, its antigen is unknown. This sample is drawn from a study of cytomegalovirus exposure and HLA in healthy donors. Across the whole study: Prior work identified some 120 million unique TCR beta sequences in about 179 million T cells. Study conclusions and caveats: With further analysis later on, most CMV-associated TCR beta chains appeared HLA-restricted. A list of more than 150 TCR beta chains associated with cytomegalovirus was given.

13 Jbeta primers and 60 Vbeta primers were used for the PCR. Data came from immunoSEQ multiplex PCR; TCRdb stores just in-frame clones and leaves some out. The table lists approximately 210,000 clones, 75% to 85% of them singletons. The TCR originated in a male donor in good health and CMV-seropositive. What was sequenced was PBMCs.

The CDR3, as DNA: TGTGCCAGCAGCTTTGCGGGGCGAGGTGAGCAGTTCTTC. Encoded protein: CASSFAGRGEQFF. V gene TRBV11-3 combines with J gene TRBJ2-1; maybe TRBD2 (6 bases). Deletions cut 3 bases from V and 9 bases from J, with 12 bases between. Germline assignment: CDR1 SGHNT and CDR2 YENEEA. This CDR3 contains 13 residues.